The T cell receptor beta chain under discussion was sequenced for a study of blood T cell repertoires in COVID-19. Study background: The origin of the acute and convalescent COVID-19 samples was the United States, Italy and Spain. Sources were T cells, B-cell-depleted T cells, or PBMCs; the material itself was cDNA or gDNA.

Original processing notes: Amplified reference gene primers provided the basis for estimating nucleated cell counts. Assay: immunoSEQ multiplex PCR; the TCRdb copy retains only in-frame clones and omits some. That table supplies the V and J calls and clone size; D and trimming were determined from the DNA. Seen here are fewer than 150,000 clones, roughly four fifths observed once, and the top ten hold around 13%. The germline V gene has CDR1 SGHVS and CDR2 FNYEAQ. Trimming removed 4 bases at V and 4 bases at J, with 16 bases between. The CDR3 spans 15 residues. The V gene is TRBV7-6, the J gene TRBJ2-5, with D unresolved. Sequences were obtained from peripheral blood. This TCR derives from a human donor in a cohort sampled during active COVID-19. CDR3 nucleotides: TGTGCCAGCAGCTGGGCCGGTTCGATTACAGAGACCCAGTACTTC. Translating it yields CASSWAGSITETQYF.